A selection of T cell receptor beta chains follows, all from one sample in a study of molecular identifiers for immune sequencing clone quantification. Via MiXCR, TCRdb re-called the PCR reads, giving one row per CDR3 protein. The sample records about 320,000 distinct CDR3 sequences, roughly a quarter being singletons. Material: naive CD8+ T cells from blood, with Jurkat cell RNA spiked in. All receptors come from a human donor in good health. Some libraries in this study had Jurkat cell RNA spiked in. The CDR3 runs from the conserved cysteine through the conserved F or W. The D gene is left open where the match is weak. Size tells how often a clone was seen (once, few, many) or the class of an expanded clone, and some rows leave it out.

d_gene | j_gene | v_gene | abundance | CDR3aa | CDR3nt
TRBD2 | TRBJ2-3 | TRBV6-2/TRBV6-3 | - | CAGSFSPETTSGGTTDTQYF | TGTGCCGGCAGTTTTTCCCCCGAGACGACTAGCGGGGGGACCACAGATACGCAGTATTTT
TRBD1 | TRBJ2-6 | TRBV7-9 | - | CASSHTGGSPSGANVLTF | TGTGCCAGCAGCCACACAGGGGGATCACCCTCTGGGGCCAACGTCCTGACTTTC
- | TRBJ1-2 | TRBV7-9 | many | CASSLDYGYTF | TGTGCCAGCAGCTTAGACTATGGCTACACCTTC
- | TRBJ1-5 | TRBV19 | few | CASSMSYHQPQHF | TGTGCCAGTAGTATGTCTTACCATCAGCCCCAGCATTTT
- | TRBJ2-7 | TRBV19 | - | CASSGDFLYEQYF | TGTGCCAGTAGTGGGGACTTTCTTTACGAGCAGTACTTC
TRBD2 | TRBJ2-3 | TRBV7-9 | many | CASSTSGASTDTQYF | TGTGCCAGCAGCACTAGCGGGGCAAGCACAGATACGCAGTATTTT
TRBD1 | TRBJ2-7 | TRBV19 | - | CASSTGTGFAYEQYF | TGTGCCAGTAGTACCGGGACAGGGTTCGCCTACGAGCAGTACTTC
- | TRBJ2-7 | TRBV30 | many | CAWSVSGSTEQYF | TGTGCCTGGAGTGTCTCGGGTAGTACCGAGCAGTACTTC
- | TRBJ1-1 | TRBV6-2/TRBV6-3 | many | CASSQGQEAFF | TGTGCCAGCAGTCAAGGTCAGGAAGCTTTCTTT
- | TRBJ2-2 | TRBV13 | - | CASRPWTEDLSNTGELFF | TGTGCCAGCAGACCCTGGACCGAAGACCTTTCGAACACCGGGGAGCTGTTTTTT
TRBD1 | TRBJ2-3 | TRBV12-3/TRBV12-4 | few | CASSTRDRGRGTDTQYF | TGTGCCAGCAGTACCCGAGACAGGGGGCGAGGCACAGATACGCAGTATTTT
- | TRBJ1-5 | TRBV7-9 | many | CASSLPGNQPQHF | TGTGCCAGCAGCTTACCGGGAAATCAGCCCCAGCATTTT
- | TRBJ2-6 | TRBV20-1 | many | CSARGVSGANVLTF | TGCAGTGCTAGAGGCGTCTCTGGGGCCAACGTCCTGACTTTC
- | TRBJ1-1 | TRBV6-2/TRBV6-3 | many | CASSYWENTEAFF | TGTGCCAGCAGTTACTGGGAGAACACTGAAGCTTTCTTT
- | TRBJ2-7 | TRBV20-1 | many | CSAAMGLADEQYF | TGCAGTGCTGCAATGGGTCTAGCAGACGAGCAGTACTTC
- | TRBJ2-3 | TRBV24-1 | - | CATSDQQSNTDTQYF | TGTGCCACCAGTGACCAACAGTCTAACACAGATACACAGTATTTT
- | TRBJ2-1 | TRBV24-1 | - | CATSDLHQGFLVQFF | TGTGCCACCAGTGATTTGCACCAGGGGTTCCTTGTGCAGTTCTTC
TRBD1 | TRBJ2-5 | TRBV20-1 | many | CSARDRTGQETQYF | TGCAGTGCTAGAGATCGGACAGGTCAGGAGACCCAGTACTTC
- | TRBJ1-1 | TRBV7-9 | - | CASSLGSGADREAFF | TGTGCCAGCAGCTTAGGCTCAGGGGCCGACAGGGAAGCTTTCTTT
- | TRBJ2-5 | TRBV11-2 | - | CASRPEGGEAWETQYF | TGTGCCAGCAGGCCCGAGGGAGGAGAAGCCTGGGAGACCCAGTACTTC
TRBD2 | TRBJ2-1 | TRBV7-6 | many | CASSFSTSGQNEQFF | TGTGCCAGCAGCTTTTCGACTAGCGGGCAAAATGAGCAGTTCTTC
- | TRBJ1-4 | TRBV7-9 | - | CASSQTLGGNEKLFF | TGTGCCAGCAGCCAAACACTAGGGGGTAATGAAAAACTGTTTTTT